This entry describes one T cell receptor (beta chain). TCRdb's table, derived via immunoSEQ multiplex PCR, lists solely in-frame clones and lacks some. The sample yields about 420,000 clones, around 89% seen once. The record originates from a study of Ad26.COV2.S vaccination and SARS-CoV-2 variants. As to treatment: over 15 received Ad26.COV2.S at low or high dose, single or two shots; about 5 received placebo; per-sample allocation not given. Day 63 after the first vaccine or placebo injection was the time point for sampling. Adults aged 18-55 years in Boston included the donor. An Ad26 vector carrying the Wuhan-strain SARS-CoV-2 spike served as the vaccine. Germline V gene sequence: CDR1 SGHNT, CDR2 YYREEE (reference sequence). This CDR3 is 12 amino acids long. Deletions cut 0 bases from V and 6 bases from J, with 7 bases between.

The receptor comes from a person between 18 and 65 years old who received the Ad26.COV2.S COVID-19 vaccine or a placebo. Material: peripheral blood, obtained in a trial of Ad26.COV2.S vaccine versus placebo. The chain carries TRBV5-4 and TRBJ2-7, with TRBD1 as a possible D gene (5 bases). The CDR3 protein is CASSLVQGEQYF. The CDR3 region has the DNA TGTGCCAGCAGCTTGGTGCAGGGCGAGCAGTACTTC.